These 2 T cell receptor beta chains originate from one sample sequenced in a study of beta chain features in type 1 diabetes. Expressed TCRB transcripts got sequenced, as all isolated RNA was reverse transcribed. Libraries were prepared by immunoSEQ multiplex PCR; TCRdb keeps only in-frame clonotypes and omits some of them. The sample includes 900,000 or so clones, roughly 15% seen only once; the top ten take roughly 0.025%. The sample taken for sequencing was naive CD4+ T cells from blood. The receptors shown here come from a woman aged 18-35 years in good health.

This clone was seen more than once but under ten times. The chain links TRBV4-2 to TRBJ2-7; TRBD1 is a possible D gene (7 bases). Trimming removed 5 bases from V and 3 bases from J, with 17 bases in between. Looked up from germline, CDR1 is LGHNA and CDR2 is YNFKEQ. The CDR3 is made up of 15 amino acids. The CDR3 sequence: CASSFSGQGDYEQYF. In nucleotides, the CDR3 is TGTGCCAGCAGCTTTAGCGGCCAGGGGGACTACGAGCAGTACTTC.

This clone was counted a few times. Other DNA sequences in this sample translate to the same CDR3. The chain links TRBV29-1 to TRBJ2-7; a weak D match, TRBD1 (5 bases). Trimming cost V 6 bases and J 2 bases, with 23 bases left between them. CDR1 SQVTM and CDR2 ANQGSEA come from the germline V gene. The CDR3 is 16 amino acids. The CDR3 here is CSVAPTGQPSPYEQYF. The CDR3 nucleotides are TGCAGCGTCGCCCCAACAGGTCAACCTTCCCCCTACGAGCAGTACTTC.